The text below deals with one T cell receptor (beta chain). Sorted populations were all over 98% pure. This record belongs to a study of beta chain features in type 1 diabetes. Reverse transcribing all isolated RNA meant expressed TCRB transcripts were sequenced. Here immunoSEQ multiplex PCR was the method, and the copy in TCRdb shows in-frame clones only, minus some. In the table there are some 230,000 clones, around 9.6% of which are singletons. The sample was naive CD4+ T cells from blood. The sequence was obtained from a woman younger than 30 in good health.

The chain's CDR3 is CASSPSSGNTEAFF. CDR3 bases: TGTGCCAGCTCACCCTCCTCGGGGAACACTGAAGCTTTCTTT. The chain employs TRBV18 and TRBJ1-1, with unresolved D. This CDR3 spans 14 amino acids. Per the germline V gene, CDR1 is KGHSH and CDR2 is LQKENI. V shed 3 bases and J shed 1 base, with 9 bases lying between them.